The TCR beta chain under discussion was sequenced for a study of T cell repertoires in cytomegalovirus infection. In the study overall: Signatures in public TCR beta sequences pointed to both CMV infection and matching HLA type.

As concerns this clonotype: Its antigen is as yet unknown.

Germline-derived CDR1 and CDR2 are SGDLS and YYNGEE. The CDR3 is 15 amino acids. Trimming removed 0 bases at V and 0 bases at J, with 10 bases between. In TCRdb, the reads were re-called with MiXCR into one record per CDR3 protein. This sample yields around 710,000 distinct CDR3 sequences, of which 25% to 35% are seen a single time; about an eighth belongs to the top ten. The TCR was taken from a human donor in good health (CMV status not recorded). Some clones in this sample may be carry-over from other donors' samples. The sample in question was cultured CD8+ T cells from PBMCs, obtained from culture after CMV antigen stimulation. The V gene is TRBV9, the J gene TRBJ2-7, with D perhaps matching TRBD1 (5 bases). The CDR3 is CASSVGDRLSYEQYF. CDR3 DNA sequence: TGTGCCAGCAGCGTAGGAGACAGACTCTCCTACGAGCAGTACTTC.